This T cell receptor beta chain is drawn from a study of shared clonotypes between healthy human individuals. Study context: The plates for each donor numbered three CD4 naive, three CD4 memory, two CD8 naive and one CD8 memory.

Only in-frame clones appear in the TCRdb table, and some are missing; sequencing was by immunoSEQ multiplex PCR. The profile shows around 640,000 clones, about 95% of them singletons. Terminally differentiated effector memory CD45RA+ cells were left out of the naive CD8 fraction, which was CD45RO-negative and positively selected for CCR7. Germline loops: CDR1 MGHDK, CDR2 SYGVNS. Between the trimmed V and J ends, which lost 2 bases and 12 bases, there was a span of 15 bases. This CDR3 spans 13 amino acids. Sequenced: naive CD8+ T cells sorted from blood. The genes are TRBV25-1 and TRBJ2-3, with no clear D. The sequence derives from a woman aged 25-40 years in good health. The CDR3: CASSEAVDRSQYF. Here the CDR3 DNA reads TGTGCCAGCAGTGAAGCCGTAGATCGATCCCAGTATTTT.